This T cell receptor (beta chain) was captured by sequencing in a study of beta chain features in type 1 diabetes. Study conclusions and caveats: Patients' naive, central memory and Treg TCRB repertoires seemed closer to one another than those of healthy donors.

Reverse transcribing all isolated RNA meant expressed TCRB transcripts were sequenced. The table came from immunoSEQ multiplex PCR; TCRdb's copy has only in-frame clones and leaves some out. The table lists about 160,000 clones, approximately 8.4% of them singletons, with less than 3% in the top ten. Averaging about 120 mL, one heparinised blood draw was given by each donor. This clone was seen only a few times. No antigen is known for it. The CDR3 has 14 amino acids. Germline V gene sequence: CDR1 SEHNR, CDR2 FQNEAQ (reference sequence). The trim removed 1 base at V and 6 bases at J, leaving 6 bases unmatched.

What was sequenced was central memory CD4+ T cells from blood. The V and J genes are TRBV7-9 and TRBJ2-7; 7 positions agree with TRBD1. This receptor was taken from a young woman in good health. In nucleotides, the CDR3 is TGTGCCAGCAGCTTAGGCGACAGGGAAACCGAGCAGTACTTC. Residues: CASSLGDRETEQYF.